Listed here is a single T cell receptor (beta chain). Its matching antigen is unknown. The trim removed 0 bases at V and 4 bases at J, leaving 5 bases unmatched. Germline values: CDR1 SGHNT, CDR2 YYREEE (reference sequence). The CDR3 is 16 amino acids. The sample belongs to a study of CD8 T cells in ankylosing spondylitis. Study-wide results and caveats: Ankylosing spondylitis blood appeared to be characterized by a TCR beta motif of 8 or 9 highly homologous variants. Disease-linked clones bore a CD8+ phenotype, appearing relatively rarely in peripheral blood. Disease-linked clones reportedly showed significant enrichment in matched ankylosing spondylitis synovial fluid.

Each CDR3 protein is one row after TCRdb ran MiXCR on the 5' RACE reads. In the table there are roughly 230,000 distinct CDR3 sequences, 8% to 9% of which are singletons. The TCR originated in a female donor with ankylosing spondylitis or in good health (not recorded which). V and J are TRBV5-4 and TRBJ2-1; 9 bases fit TRBD2. Sequencing input: blood, either unsorted or a sorted T cell fraction (not recorded which). CDR3 loop: CASSLGGRGSYNEQFF. Here the CDR3 DNA reads TGTGCCAGCAGCTTGGGCGGGAGGGGGTCTTACAATGAGCAGTTCTTC.